A selection of T cell receptor beta chains follows, all from one sample in a study of T cell responses to AZD1222 COVID-19 vaccine. Data came from immunoSEQ multiplex PCR; TCRdb stores just in-frame clones and leaves some out. Among approximately 300,000 clones listed, approximately 94% were seen once. Sample: peripheral blood, taken 28 days after the second AZD1222 dose. Source of these receptors: an adult who received the AZD1222 COVID-19 vaccine. The CDR3 runs from the conserved cysteine through the conserved F or W. Each record gives: J gene, V gene, CDR3 protein.

J: TRBJ2-2
V: TRBV19
CDR3: CASRAVGGRTGELFF

J: TRBJ2-7
V: TRBV5-1
CDR3: CASSLGQSYEQYF

J: TRBJ2-7
V: TRBV5-1
CDR3: CASSLDLGSSYEQYF

J: TRBJ2-7
V: TRBV7-6
CDR3: CASSLVRRDSYEQYF

J: TRBJ1-1
V: TRBV19
CDR3: CASTHDRETEAFF

J: TRBJ2-7
V: TRBV2
CDR3: CASRVLAGGGYEQYF

J: TRBJ2-1
V: TRBV7-2
CDR3: CASSPGGGRQQFF

J: TRBJ1-5
V: TRBV5-1
CDR3: CASSLRGLSNQPQHF

J: TRBJ2-7
V: TRBV5-8
CDR3: CASSYLADPHEQYF

J: TRBJ2-4
V: TRBV6-5
CDR3: CASSFDLAAKNIQYF

J: TRBJ1-5
V: TRBV7-9
CDR3: CASSPLGSDQPQHF

J: TRBJ2-1
V: TRBV5-4
CDR3: CASSLGSGGYNEQFF

J: TRBJ2-3
V: TRBV24-1
CDR3: CATSDPRNTDTQYF

J: TRBJ2-7
V: TRBV6-5
CDR3: CASSPGARYEQYF

J: TRBJ1-1
V: TRBV10-3
CDR3: CAIRQNTEAFF

J: TRBJ2-2
V: TRBV10-1
CDR3: CASSPAGTGELFF

J: TRBJ1-3
V: TRBV28
CDR3: CASSFGGNTIYF

J: TRBJ2-7
V: TRBV5-6
CDR3: CASSRAYEQYF

J: TRBJ1-1
V: TRBV28
CDR3: CASSTLQGTEAFF

J: TRBJ1-4
V: TRBV7-8
CDR3: CASSSGVHPEKLFF

J: TRBJ2-3
V: TRBV24-1
CDR3: CATSGLTDTQYF

J: TRBJ2-5
V: TRBV5-4
CDR3: CATSGGAGEKQETQYF

J: TRBJ1-1
V: TRBV5-1
CDR3: CASSDRQGWNTEAFF

J: TRBJ2-3
V: TRBV2
CDR3: CASSPSTDTQYF

J: TRBJ1-2
V: TRBV29-1
CDR3: CSVVRYENYGYTF

J: TRBJ1-4
V: TRBV4-3
CDR3: CASSQGAVGTNEKLFF

J: TRBJ2-3
V: TRBV29-1
CDR3: CSVGPTGTSVPDTQYF

J: TRBJ2-1
V: TRBV7-2
CDR3: CASRPDRGQYNEQFF

J: TRBJ2-1
V: TRBV9
CDR3: CASSADPARYNEQFF

J: TRBJ1-2
V: TRBV28
CDR3: CASGLGGYGYTF

J: TRBJ2-3
V: TRBV20-1
CDR3: CSARGLGQYF

J: TRBJ1-1
V: TRBV4-3
CDR3: CASSQDSGANTEAFF

J: TRBJ1-5
V: TRBV21-1
CDR3: CASRNHHPGTGGQPQHF

J: TRBJ2-7
V: TRBV5-1
CDR3: CASSLVSRGSYEQYF

J: TRBJ2-7
V: TRBV28
CDR3: CASGASYEQYF

J: TRBJ2-7
V: TRBV9
CDR3: CASSVGRGGREQYF

J: TRBJ1-1
V: TRBV7-8
CDR3: CASSLVNGLNTEAFF

J: TRBJ1-2
V: TRBV9
CDR3: CASSVGGDNYGYTF

J: TRBJ1-5
V: TRBV18
CDR3: CASSDSNSNQPQHF

J: TRBJ1-4
V: TRBV4-2
CDR3: CASSQATGTGNEKLFF

J: TRBJ2-2
V: TRBV9
CDR3: CASSVALTGGSVDTGELFF

J: TRBJ1-5
V: TRBV4-1
CDR3: CASSPRDNLNQPQHF

J: TRBJ2-2
V: TRBV19
CDR3: CASSTPSGSFPGELFF

J: TRBJ2-3
V: TRBV7-2
CDR3: CASSSPDGADTQYF

J: TRBJ1-1
V: TRBV7-2
CDR3: CASSLFWGHTEAFF

J: TRBJ1-4
V: TRBV6-5
CDR3: CASSYSAQNNEKLFF

J: TRBJ1-1
V: TRBV7-9
CDR3: CASSFEADQSTFF

J: TRBJ2-1
V: TRBV7-2
CDR3: CASSLTSGVSYNEQFF

J: TRBJ1-5
V: TRBV28
CDR3: CASSLSGVGQPQHF

J: TRBJ2-7
V: TRBV7-9
CDR3: CASRQTGLAKYEQYF

J: TRBJ1-1
V: TRBV7-6
CDR3: CASSFGLNTEAFF

J: TRBJ1-1
V: TRBV19
CDR3: CASTPFGGNTEAFF

J: TRBJ2-2
V: TRBV6-5
CDR3: CATLAGGPTGELFF